The clone carrying this T cell receptor (beta chain) was seen ten or more times. The antigen is undetermined. This specimen belongs to a study of T-cell reconstitution after alpha-beta-depleted transplantation in children. General study findings and limits: By about two months after transplant, alpha-beta T cells reportedly arose from several hundred graft clones that had expanded. Where some patients showed high TCRbeta diversity at day 60, it came from recipient T cells and thymic progenitors that had survived. Newly produced T cells mostly accounted for T-cell counts and diversity one year post-transplant.

Library preparation (for TCRbeta) was performed with unique molecular identifiers. One entry per CDR3 protein, called by TCRdb with MiXCR from the PCR reads. Altogether a few hundred thousand distinct CDR3 sequences are present, 10% to 15% being singletons, with the ten largest covering approximately 2.1%. Germline loops: CDR1 SGHNT, CDR2 YENEEA. Trimming left V 0 bases short and J 8 bases short, with 8 bases between. The CDR3 spans 13 residues. Sequenced material: PBMCs, mostly from graft donor cells, taken 360 days after TCRalphabeta/CD19-depleted stem cell transplant. The V gene is TRBV11-3, the J gene TRBJ2-1; D gene uncertain. This receptor was identified in a male patient aged 10-17 years who had a stem cell transplant for acute myeloid leukemia, so the T cells may come from the graft donor. This chain's CDR3 is CASSLDFSHEQFF. CDR3 DNA: TGTGCCAGCAGCTTAGATTTCAGTCATGAGCAGTTCTTC.